Detailed here is one T cell receptor (beta chain). The data were taken from a study of blood T cell repertoires in COVID-19. Study-wide background: The samples span acute and convalescent COVID-19 from the United States, Italy and Spain.

Original analysis: Nucleated cell number was recorded as an estimate derived from reference gene primer amplification. Assay: immunoSEQ multiplex PCR; the TCRdb copy retains only in-frame clones and omits some. That table supplies the V and J calls and clone size; D and trimming were determined from the DNA. This table has tens of thousands of clones, 80% to 90% appearing once. The V segment lost 5 bases and the J segment 10 bases; nucleotides outside the gene matches: 2. Germline V gene data show CDR1 as MNHEY and CDR2 as SVGEGT. This CDR3 has 12 residues. The chain carries TRBV6-2 or TRBV6-3 and TRBJ2-1, with 10 positions matching TRBD2. Sequenced input: peripheral blood. The TCR sequence derives from a human donor in a cohort sampled during active COVID-19. DNA of the CDR3: TGTGCCAGCAGTGGTAGCGGGGGGGAGCAGTTCTTC. This encodes CASSGSGGEQFF.